The 3 T cell receptor beta chains reported below all come from one sample, sequenced in a study of blood T cell repertoires in COVID-19. TCRdb's table, derived via immunoSEQ multiplex PCR, lists solely in-frame clones and lacks some. The table has approximately 190,000 clones, about 86% seen once; the top ten hold about 26%. Sequenced material: PBMCs or T cells enriched from blood (not recorded which). These receptors all stem from a middle-aged woman in a cohort exposed to, infected with or recovered from COVID-19 (not recorded which).

The chain is built from TRBV15 and TRBJ2-1; D is possibly TRBD2 (5 bases). The V and J ends lost 11 bases and 5 bases respectively, with 16 bases between them. CDR1 is LNHNV and CDR2 is YYDKDF in the germline V gene (reference sequence). CDR3 size: 13 residues. The CDR3 reads CAAGPNGNNEQFF. The CDR3 DNA reads as TGTGCCGCAGGTCCAAACGGGAACAATGAGCAGTTCTTC.

This clone was observed a single time. The rearrangement links TRBV28 to TRBJ1-2, with 7 bases lining up with TRBD1. The CDR3 spans 14 residues. Germline lookup yields CDR1 MDHEN and CDR2 SYDVKM. The trim removed 3 bases at V and 6 bases at J, leaving 7 bases unmatched. The CDR3 bases are TGTGCCAGCAGTTTCCAAACAGGGGTCCATGGCTACACCTTC. Residues: CASSFQTGVHGYTF.

For the CDR3, the DNA is TGTGCCAGCAGTGACGCCGGGAGGGCCTACAATGAGCAGTTCTTC. It codes for CASSDAGRAYNEQFF. The gene calls are TRBV2 and TRBJ2-1, with 8 bases matching TRBD2. V lost 3 bases and J lost 2; bases outside the gene matches: 3. Germline CDR1 reads SNHLY; CDR2 reads FYNNEI. This CDR3 spans 15 amino acids.